One and the same sample provided the 5 T cell receptor beta chains below, sequenced in a study of graft-versus-host responses after intestinal transplantation. TCRdb's copy holds only in-frame clones and misses some; the assay was immunoSEQ multiplex PCR. Of around 50,000 clones listed, roughly 89% were seen once; the top ten hold roughly 1.5%. Sequencing used PBMCs, obtained 26 days after transplant. The receptors here all came from a human patient who received an intestinal transplant, so some T cells may come from the graft donor.

Note on this clone: At one of its ends the junction is not consistent with the germline gene, which may arise from a read error. J is TRBJ2-5 and V is TRBV6-5; D might be TRBD2 (7 bases). There are 15 residues in the CDR3. Germline V gene lookup returns CDR1 MNHEY and CDR2 SVGAGI. CDR3 loop: CASSYLGGGQEAQYF. CDR3 in DNA: TGTGCCAGCAGTTACCTGGGAGGGGGGCAAGAGGCCCAGTACTTC.

The chain recombines TRBV27 with TRBJ1-5, with 7 bases lining up with TRBD1. With 0 bases clipped from V and 0 bases from J, the junction kept 11 bases outside the gene matches. The CDR3 runs to 19 residues. CDR1 and CDR2 (germline): MNHEY, SMNVEV (reference sequence). This CDR3 is CASSLSMAGGDYSNQPQHF. The CDR3 nucleotides read TGTGCCAGCAGTTTATCGATGGCAGGGGGTGACTATAGCAATCAGCCCCAGCATTTT.

The J gene is TRBJ2-3, the V gene TRBV9; 8 nucleotides agree with TRBD2. The CDR3 totals 16 residues. Germline CDR1 is SGDLS and CDR2 is YYNGEE. The V gene end was trimmed by 3 bases and the J gene end by 4 bases; junction bases not matched to a gene: 10. This CDR3 is CASSASGTRVSDTQYF. CDR3 DNA: TGTGCCAGCAGCGCCTCCGGGACTAGGGTATCAGATACGCAGTATTTT.

J is TRBJ2-4 and V is TRBV4-1, with D possibly TRBD2 on 6 matching bases. This CDR3 is built from 15 residues. The germline gives CDR1 MGHRA, CDR2 YSYEKL. Trimming removed 1 base at V and 7 bases at J, with 14 bases between. CDR3 coding DNA: TGCGCCAGCAGCCAAGGGGGGGTCAGATGGAACATTCAGTACTTC. Protein sequence: CASSQGGVRWNIQYF.

The V call is TRBV7-9, the J call TRBJ2-2, with 7 positions matching TRBD1. J gave up 3 bases and V 3 bases, and 4 bases lay outside the gene matches. Germline loops: CDR1 SEHNR, CDR2 FQNEAQ (reference sequence). The CDR3 sequence is 15 residues long. In DNA form, the CDR3 reads TGTGCCAGCAGCTTGGGTCAGGGGGACACCGGGGAGCTGTTTTTT. Protein product: CASSLGQGDTGELFF.